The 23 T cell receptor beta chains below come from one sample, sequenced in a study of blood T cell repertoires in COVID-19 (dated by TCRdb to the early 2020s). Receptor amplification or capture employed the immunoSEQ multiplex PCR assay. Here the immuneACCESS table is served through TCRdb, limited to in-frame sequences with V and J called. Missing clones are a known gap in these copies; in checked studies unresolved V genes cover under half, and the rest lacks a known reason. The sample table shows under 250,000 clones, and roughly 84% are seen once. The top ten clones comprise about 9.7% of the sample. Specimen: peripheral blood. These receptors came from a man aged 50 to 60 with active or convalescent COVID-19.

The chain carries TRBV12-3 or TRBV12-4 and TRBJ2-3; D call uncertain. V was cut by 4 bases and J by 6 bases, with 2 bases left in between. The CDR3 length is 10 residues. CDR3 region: CASSSDTQYF. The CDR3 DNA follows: TGTGCCAGCAGTTCGGATACGCAGTATTTT.

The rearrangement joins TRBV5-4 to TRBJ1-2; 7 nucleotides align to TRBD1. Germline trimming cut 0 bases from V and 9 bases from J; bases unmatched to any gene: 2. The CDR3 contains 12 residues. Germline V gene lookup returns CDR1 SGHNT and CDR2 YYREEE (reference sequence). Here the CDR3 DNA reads TGTGCCAGCAGCTTGGGAGGGGGCAGCTACACCTTC. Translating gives CASSLGGGSYTF.

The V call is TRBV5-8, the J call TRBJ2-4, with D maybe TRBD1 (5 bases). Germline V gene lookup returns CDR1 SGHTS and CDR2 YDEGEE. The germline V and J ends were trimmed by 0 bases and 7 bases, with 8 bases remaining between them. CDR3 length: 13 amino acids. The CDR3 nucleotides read TGTGCCAGCAGCTTGGCAGGGCGGAACATTCAGTACTTC. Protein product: CASSLAGRNIQYF.

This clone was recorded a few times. CDR3 sequence (DNA): TGCGCCAGCAGCTTGGCCAACAGGGACTATGGCTACACCTTC. This gives the protein CASSLANRDYGYTF. The chain is built from TRBV5-1 and TRBJ1-2; D might be TRBD1 (6 bases). CDR1 and CDR2 from the germline V gene are SGHRS and YFSETQ. V lost 0 bases to trimming and J lost 3 bases, with 9 bases between them. The CDR3 has 14 amino acids.

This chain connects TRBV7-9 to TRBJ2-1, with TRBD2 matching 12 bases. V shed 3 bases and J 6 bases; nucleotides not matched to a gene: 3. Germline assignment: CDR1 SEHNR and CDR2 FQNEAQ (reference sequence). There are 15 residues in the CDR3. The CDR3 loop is CASSLTSGSGNEQFF. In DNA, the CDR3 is TGTGCCAGCAGCTTGACTAGCGGGAGTGGCAATGAGCAGTTCTTC.

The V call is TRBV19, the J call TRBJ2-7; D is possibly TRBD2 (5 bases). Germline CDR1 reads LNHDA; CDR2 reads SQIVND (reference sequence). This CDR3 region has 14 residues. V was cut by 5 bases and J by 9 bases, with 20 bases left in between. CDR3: CASSPDVGMEAQYF. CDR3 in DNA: TGTGCCAGTAGTCCGGATGTGGGAATGGAGGCGCAGTACTTC. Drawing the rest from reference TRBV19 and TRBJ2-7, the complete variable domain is DGGITQSPKYLFRKEGQNVTLSCEQNLNHDAMYWYRQDPGQGLRLIYYSQIVNDFQKGDIAEGYSVSREKKESFPLTVTSAQKNPTAFYLCASSPDVGMEAQYFGPGTRLTVT.

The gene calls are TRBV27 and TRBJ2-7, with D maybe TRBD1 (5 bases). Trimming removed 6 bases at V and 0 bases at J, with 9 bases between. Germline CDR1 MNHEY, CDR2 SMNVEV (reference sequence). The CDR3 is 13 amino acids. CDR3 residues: CASRQAPSYEQYF. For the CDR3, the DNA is TGTGCCAGCAGACAGGCTCCCTCCTACGAGCAGTACTTC.

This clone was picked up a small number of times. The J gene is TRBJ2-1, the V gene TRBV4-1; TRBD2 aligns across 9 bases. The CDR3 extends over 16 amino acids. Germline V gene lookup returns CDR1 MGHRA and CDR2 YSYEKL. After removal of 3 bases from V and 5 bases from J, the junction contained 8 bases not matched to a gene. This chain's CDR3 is CASSHPRLADNNEQFF. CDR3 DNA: TGCGCCAGCAGCCATCCCCGACTAGCGGATAACAATGAGCAGTTCTTC.

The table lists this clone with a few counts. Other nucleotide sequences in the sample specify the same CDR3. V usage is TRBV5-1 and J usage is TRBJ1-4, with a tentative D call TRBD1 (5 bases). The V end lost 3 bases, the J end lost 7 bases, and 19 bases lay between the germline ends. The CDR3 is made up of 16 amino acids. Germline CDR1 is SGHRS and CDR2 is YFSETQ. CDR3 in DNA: TGCGCCAGCAGCTCGGCCCTGCAGGGCTCCGGTGAAAAACTGTTTTTT. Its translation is CASSSALQGSGEKLFF.

The CDR3 nucleotides read TGTGCCAGCAGCCGGGGGACAGGGGGCGCGGATACGCAGTATTTT. This gives the protein CASSRGTGGADTQYF. The chain uses TRBV7-9 and TRBJ2-3; 12 bases map to TRBD1. The length of the CDR3 is 15 residues. The germline gives CDR1 SEHNR, CDR2 FQNEAQ (reference sequence). Trimming removed 5 bases from V and 6 bases from J; junction bases left unmatched: 6.

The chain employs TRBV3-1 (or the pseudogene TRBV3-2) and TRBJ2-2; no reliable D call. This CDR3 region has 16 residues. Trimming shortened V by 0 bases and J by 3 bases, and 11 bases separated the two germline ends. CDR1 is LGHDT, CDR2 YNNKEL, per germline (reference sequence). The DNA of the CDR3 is TGTGCCAGCAGCCAAGAGGGCCAGAGAGACACCGGGGAGCTGTTTTTT. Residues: CASSQEGQRDTGELFF.

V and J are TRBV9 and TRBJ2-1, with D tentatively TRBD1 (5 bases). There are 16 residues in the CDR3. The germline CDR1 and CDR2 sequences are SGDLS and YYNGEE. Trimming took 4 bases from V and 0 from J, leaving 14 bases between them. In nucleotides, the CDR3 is TGTGCCAGCAGCCCAGGACACCTGAGCTCCTACAATGAGCAGTTCTTC. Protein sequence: CASSPGHLSSYNEQFF.

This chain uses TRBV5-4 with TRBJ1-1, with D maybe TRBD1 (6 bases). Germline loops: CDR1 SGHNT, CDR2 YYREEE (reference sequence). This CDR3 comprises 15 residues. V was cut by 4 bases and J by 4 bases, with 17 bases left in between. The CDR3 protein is CASSKDSRSVTEAFF. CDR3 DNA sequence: TGTGCCAGCAGCAAGGACAGTCGCTCGGTCACTGAAGCTTTCTTT.

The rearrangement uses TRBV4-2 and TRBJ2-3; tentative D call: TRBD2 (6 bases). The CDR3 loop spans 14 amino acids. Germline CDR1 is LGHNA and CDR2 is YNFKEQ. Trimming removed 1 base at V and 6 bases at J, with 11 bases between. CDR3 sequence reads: CASSQGPGLDTQYF. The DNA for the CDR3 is TGTGCCAGCAGCCAAGGACCGGGACTCGATACGCAGTATTTT.

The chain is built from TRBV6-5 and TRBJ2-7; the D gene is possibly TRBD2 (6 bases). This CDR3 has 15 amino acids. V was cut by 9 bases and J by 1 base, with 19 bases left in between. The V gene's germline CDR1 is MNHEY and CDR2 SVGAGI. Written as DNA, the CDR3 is TGTGCCAGAAAACCCGCGGGACTGCCTTCCTACGAGCAGTACTTC. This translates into CARKPAGLPSYEQYF.

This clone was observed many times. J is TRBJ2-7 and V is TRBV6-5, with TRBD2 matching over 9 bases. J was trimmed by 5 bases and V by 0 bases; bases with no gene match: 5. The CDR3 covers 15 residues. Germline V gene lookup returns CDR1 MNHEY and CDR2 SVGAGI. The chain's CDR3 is CASSYSLAGNHEQYF. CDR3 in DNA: TGTGCCAGCAGTTACTCGCTAGCGGGAAACCACGAGCAGTACTTC.

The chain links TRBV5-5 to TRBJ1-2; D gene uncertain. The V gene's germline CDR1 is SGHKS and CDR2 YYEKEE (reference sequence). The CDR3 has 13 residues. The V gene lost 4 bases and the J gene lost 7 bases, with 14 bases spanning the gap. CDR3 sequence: CASSPRGRSGYTF. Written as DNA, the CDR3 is TGTGCCAGCAGCCCCCGGGGTCGGTCTGGCTACACCTTC.

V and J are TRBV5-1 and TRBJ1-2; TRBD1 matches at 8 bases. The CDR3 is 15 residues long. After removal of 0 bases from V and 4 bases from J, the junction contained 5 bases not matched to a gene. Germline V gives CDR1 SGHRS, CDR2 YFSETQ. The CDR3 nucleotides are TGCGCCAGCAGCTTGGGTGGGACAGGCGCCTATGGCTACACCTTC. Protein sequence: CASSLGGTGAYGYTF. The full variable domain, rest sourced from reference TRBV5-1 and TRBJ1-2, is KAGVTQTPRYLIKTRGQQVTLSCSPISGHRSVSWYQQTPGQGLQFLFEYFSETQRNKGNFPGRFSGRQFSNSRSEMNVSTLELGDSALYLCASSLGGTGAYGYTFGSGTRLTVV.

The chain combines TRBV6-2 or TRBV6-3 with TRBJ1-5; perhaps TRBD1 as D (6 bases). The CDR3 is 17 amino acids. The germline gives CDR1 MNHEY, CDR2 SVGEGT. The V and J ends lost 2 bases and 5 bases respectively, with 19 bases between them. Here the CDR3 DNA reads TGTGCCAGCAGTTACGGGGGCTGGGCCAAGCGCGATCAGCCCCAGCATTTT. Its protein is CASSYGGWAKRDQPQHF.

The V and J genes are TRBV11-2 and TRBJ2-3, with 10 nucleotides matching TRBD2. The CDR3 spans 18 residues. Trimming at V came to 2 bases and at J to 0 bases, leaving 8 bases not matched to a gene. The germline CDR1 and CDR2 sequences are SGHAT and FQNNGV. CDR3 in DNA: TGTGCCAGCAGCTTATCTAGCGGGGGACCCTTTAGCACAGATACGCAGTATTTT. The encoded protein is CASSLSSGGPFSTDTQYF. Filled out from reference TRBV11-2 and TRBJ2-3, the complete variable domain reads EAGVAQSPRYKIIEKRQSVAFWCNPISGHATLYWYQQILGQGPKLLIQFQNNGVVDDSQLPKDRFSAERLKGVDSTLKIQPAKLEDSAVYLCASSLSSGGPFSTDTQYFGPGTRLTVL.

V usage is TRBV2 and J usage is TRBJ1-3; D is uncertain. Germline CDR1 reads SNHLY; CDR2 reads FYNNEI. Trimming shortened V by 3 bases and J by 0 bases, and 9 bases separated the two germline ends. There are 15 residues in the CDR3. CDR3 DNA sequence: TGTGCCAGCAGTGAGGAGGTCTTCTCTGGAAACACCATATATTTT. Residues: CASSEEVFSGNTIYF.

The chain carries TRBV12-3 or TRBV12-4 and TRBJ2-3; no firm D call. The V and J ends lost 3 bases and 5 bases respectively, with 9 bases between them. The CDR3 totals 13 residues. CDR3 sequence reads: CASSFGAGDTQYF. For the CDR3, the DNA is TGTGCCAGCAGTTTCGGTGCCGGAGATACGCAGTATTTT.

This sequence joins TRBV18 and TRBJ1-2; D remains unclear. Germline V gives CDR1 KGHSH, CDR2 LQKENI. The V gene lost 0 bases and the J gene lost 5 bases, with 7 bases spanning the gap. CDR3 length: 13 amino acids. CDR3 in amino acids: CASSPPASYGYTF. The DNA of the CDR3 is TGTGCCAGCTCACCACCGGCTAGTTATGGCTACACCTTC. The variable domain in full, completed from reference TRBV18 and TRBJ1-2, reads NAGVMQNPRHLVRRRGQEARLRCSPMKGHSHVYWYRQLPEEGLKFMVYLQKENIIDESGMPKERFSAEFPKEGPSILRIQQVVRGDSAAYFCASSPPASYGYTFGSGTRLTVV.